Listed here are 16 T cell receptor beta chains from one sample, sequenced in a study of blood T cell repertoires in COVID-19. Profiled with immunoSEQ multiplex PCR; TCRdb holds only in-frame clones, not every one. The sample has about 220,000 clones; under 90% are singletons. The sequenced sample was peripheral blood. The receptors were gathered from a man aged 30-40 years with active or convalescent COVID-19.

The chain joins TRBV7-9 to TRBJ2-1, with D perhaps TRBD1 (6 bases). V was cut by 8 bases and J by 9 bases, with 20 bases left in between. CDR3 length equals 14 residues. The germline CDR1 and CDR2 sequences are SEHNR and FQNEAQ (reference sequence). CDR3 sequence (DNA): TGTGCCAGCGAGTTTTCGGGGATAGGGGGTGAGCAGTTCTTC. Translating gives CASEFSGIGGEQFF. Looking up the rest from reference TRBV7-9 and TRBJ2-1 gives the full variable domain: DTGVSQNPRHKITKRGQNVTFRCDPISEHNRLYWYRQTLGQGPEFLTYFQNEAQLEKSRLLSDRFSAERPKGSFSTLEIQRTEQGDSAMYLCASEFSGIGGEQFFGPGTRLTVL.

The chain carries TRBV5-4 and TRBJ2-1, with 8 bases that match TRBD2. The CDR3 is 13 residues long. Germline CDR1 is SGHNT and CDR2 is YYREEE (reference sequence). The junction had 4 bases not matched to a gene; V was cut back by 4 bases and J by 7 bases. CDR3 amino acids: CASSPGGANEQFF. The DNA of the CDR3 is TGTGCCAGCAGCCCGGGGGGGGCGAATGAGCAGTTCTTC.

This clone was recorded at least ten times. The genes are TRBV4-2 and TRBJ2-2; 13 bases align to TRBD2. The ends lost 8 bases at V and 3 bases at J; junction bases unmatched: 6. The CDR3 has 16 residues. Germline CDR1 is LGHNA and CDR2 is YNFKEQ. As DNA, the CDR3 is TGTGCCAGCGCGACTAGCGGGAGGAGGGACACCGGGGAGCTGTTTTTT. It translates to CASATSGRRDTGELFF.

The CDR3 sequence: CASSVGLDSPLHF. CDR3 nucleotide sequence: TGTGCCAGCAGCGTAGGGCTAGATTCACCCCTCCACTTT. V is TRBV9 and J is TRBJ1-6; D remains unclear. The V and J ends lost 0 bases and 8 bases respectively, with 6 bases between them. This CDR3 has 13 amino acids. Germline assignment: CDR1 SGDLS and CDR2 YYNGEE.

This chain links TRBV7-2 with TRBJ2-2; 12 bases fit TRBD2. This CDR3 is 19 amino acids long. Germline CDR1 is SGHTA and CDR2 is FQGNSA. The junction had 12 bases not matched to a gene; V was cut back by 5 bases and J by 2 bases. In nucleotides, the CDR3 is TGTGCCAGCAGCCCCAAACTAGCGGGGGGCGCCTCCAACACCGGGGAGCTGTTTTTT. This encodes CASSPKLAGGASNTGELFF.

The DNA of the CDR3 is TGTGCCAGCTCACCAGGAGATGGGACAGGAGCCTACGAGCAGTACTTC. Translated, it gives CASSPGDGTGAYEQYF. V usage is TRBV18 and J usage is TRBJ2-7; 8 bases align to TRBD1. From germline, CDR1 is KGHSH and CDR2 LQKENI. With V trimmed by 2 bases and J by 2 bases, 8 bases remained unmatched. This CDR3 is 16 amino acids long. The full variable domain, with the rest looked up from reference TRBV18 and TRBJ2-7, is NAGVMQNPRHLVRRRGQEARLRCSPMKGHSHVYWYRQLPEEGLKFMVYLQKENIIDESGMPKERFSAEFPKEGPSILRIQQVVRGDSAAYFCASSPGDGTGAYEQYFGPGTRLTVT.

V is TRBV7-9 and J is TRBJ2-1; 8 bases are a match to TRBD1. The V segment lost 3 bases and the J segment 6 bases; nucleotides outside the gene matches: 10. CDR1 is SEHNR and CDR2 is FQNEAQ in the germline V gene (reference sequence). The CDR3 is made up of 16 amino acids. The CDR3 reads CASSLGPGQVSNEQFF. CDR3 in DNA: TGTGCCAGCAGCTTGGGACCGGGACAGGTTTCCAATGAGCAGTTCTTC.

A note on this clone: The sample has other DNA sequences that encode this CDR3 too. V usage is TRBV6-5 and J usage is TRBJ2-7, with TRBD1 identical over 11 bases. This CDR3 has 15 residues. The ends lost 6 bases at V and 1 base at J; junction bases unmatched: 5. CDR1 and CDR2 (germline): MNHEY, SVGAGI. The CDR3 nucleotides read TGTGCCAGCAGCTCCCGGGACAGGGGGTCCTACGAGCAGTACTTC. This encodes CASSSRDRGSYEQYF.

This chain connects TRBV5-1 to TRBJ2-2, with D possibly being TRBD1 (6 bases). The CDR3 totals 12 residues. The ends were cut back, 7 bases at V and 4 bases at J, with 8 bases in the middle. Per the germline V gene, CDR1 is SGHRS and CDR2 is YFSETQ. CDR3 coding DNA: TGCGCCAGCCAGGGGCCCACCGGGGAGCTGTTTTTT. Its protein product is CASQGPTGELFF.

The chain joins TRBV19 to TRBJ2-2, with D maybe TRBD2 (6 bases). The germline V gene has CDR1 LNHDA and CDR2 SQIVND (reference sequence). CDR3 length: 16 amino acids. Trimming pared 6 bases from V and 0 bases from J, leaving 14 bases between. The CDR3 is CASRPIAGTNTGELFF. The CDR3 nucleotides read TGTGCCAGTAGGCCGATTGCGGGAACGAACACCGGGGAGCTGTTTTTT. The whole variable domain, remainder taken from reference TRBV19 and TRBJ2-2, is DGGITQSPKYLFRKEGQNVTLSCEQNLNHDAMYWYRQDPGQGLRLIYYSQIVNDFQKGDIAEGYSVSREKKESFPLTVTSAQKNPTAFYLCASRPIAGTNTGELFFGEGSRLTVL.

This clone was observed a few times. This chain connects TRBV5-1 to TRBJ2-7; possibly TRBD2 for D (6 bases). Trimming shortened V by 2 bases and J by 2 bases, and 17 bases separated the two germline ends. This CDR3 has 16 amino acids. Germline V gene sequence: CDR1 SGHRS, CDR2 YFSETQ. This CDR3 is CASSFFAGRKAYEQYF. In nucleotides, the CDR3 is TGCGCCAGCAGCTTTTTTGCGGGACGAAAGGCCTACGAGCAGTACTTC. Based on the CDR3 plus reference TRBV5-1 and TRBJ2-7, the full variable domain is KAGVTQTPRYLIKTRGQQVTLSCSPISGHRSVSWYQQTPGQGLQFLFEYFSETQRNKGNFPGRFSGRQFSNSRSEMNVSTLELGDSALYLCASSFFAGRKAYEQYFGPGTRLTVT.

This clone was picked up many times. The chain couples TRBV5-4 to TRBJ2-2; D remains ambiguous. Germline assignment: CDR1 SGHNT and CDR2 YYREEE (reference sequence). Trimming removed 4 bases at V and 5 bases at J, with 6 bases between. CDR3 length: 12 amino acids. CDR3: CASSVSTGELFF. The CDR3 nucleotides are TGTGCCAGCAGCGTTAGTACCGGGGAGCTGTTTTTT.

The chain employs TRBV24-1 and TRBJ2-3, with 8 bases aligning to TRBD2. With V trimmed by 3 bases and J by 6 bases, 13 bases remained unmatched. Germline CDR1 KGHDR, CDR2 SFDVKD. The CDR3 sequence is 17 residues long. The CDR3 region is CATSDPAAGEVSDTQYF. CDR3 bases: TGTGCCACCAGTGATCCTGCAGCGGGAGAGGTTTCGGATACGCAGTATTTT.

CDR3 protein: CASSSTGTSGRFSKNIQYF. As DNA, the CDR3 is TGTGCCAGCAGCTCCACCGGGACTAGCGGGAGGTTCTCCAAAAACATTCAGTACTTC. This sequence joins TRBV7-9 and TRBJ2-4; TRBD2 matches at 15 bases. The V gene's germline CDR1 is SEHNR and CDR2 FQNEAQ (reference sequence). The CDR3 totals 19 residues. With V trimmed by 4 bases and J by 2 bases, 9 bases remained unmatched.

The V and J genes are TRBV12-3 or TRBV12-4 and TRBJ2-1, with 9 bases identical to TRBD1. V was clipped by 6 bases and J by 14 bases; unmatched bases: 5. This CDR3 has 11 residues. The chain's CDR3 is CASSMGQGEFF. DNA for the CDR3: TGTGCCAGCAGCATGGGACAGGGTGAGTTCTTC.

This clone appeared once. The chain uses TRBV11-2 and TRBJ2-7; TRBD1 matches 9 bases. Per the germline V gene, CDR1 is SGHAT and CDR2 is FQNNGV. The V segment lost 3 bases and the J segment 5 bases; nucleotides outside the gene matches: 5. The CDR3 is 14 amino acids. The CDR3 loop reads CASSLGTGPHEQYF. The CDR3 nucleotides are TGTGCCAGCAGCTTGGGGACAGGGCCCCACGAGCAGTACTTC. The variable domain in full, completed from reference TRBV11-2 and TRBJ2-7, reads EAGVAQSPRYKIIEKRQSVAFWCNPISGHATLYWYQQILGQGPKLLIQFQNNGVVDDSQLPKDRFSAERLKGVDSTLKIQPAKLEDSAVYLCASSLGTGPHEQYFGPGTRLTVT.